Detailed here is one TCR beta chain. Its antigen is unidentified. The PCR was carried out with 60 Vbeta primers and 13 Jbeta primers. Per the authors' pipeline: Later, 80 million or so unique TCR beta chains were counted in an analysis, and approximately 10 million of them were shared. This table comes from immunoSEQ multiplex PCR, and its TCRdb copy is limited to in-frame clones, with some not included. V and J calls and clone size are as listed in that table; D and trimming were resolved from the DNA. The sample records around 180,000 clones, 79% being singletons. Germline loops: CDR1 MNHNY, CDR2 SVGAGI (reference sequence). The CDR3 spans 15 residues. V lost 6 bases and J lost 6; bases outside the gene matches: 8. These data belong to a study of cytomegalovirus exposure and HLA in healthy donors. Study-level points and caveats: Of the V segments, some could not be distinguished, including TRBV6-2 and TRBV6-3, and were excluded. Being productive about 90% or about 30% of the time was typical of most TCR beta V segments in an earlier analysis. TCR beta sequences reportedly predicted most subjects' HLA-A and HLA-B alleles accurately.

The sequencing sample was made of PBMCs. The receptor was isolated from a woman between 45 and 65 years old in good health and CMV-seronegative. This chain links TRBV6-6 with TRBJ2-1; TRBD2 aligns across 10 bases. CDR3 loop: CASRSLAGVGNEQFF. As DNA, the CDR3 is TGTGCCAGCAGATCCCTAGCGGGAGTAGGCAATGAGCAGTTCTTC.